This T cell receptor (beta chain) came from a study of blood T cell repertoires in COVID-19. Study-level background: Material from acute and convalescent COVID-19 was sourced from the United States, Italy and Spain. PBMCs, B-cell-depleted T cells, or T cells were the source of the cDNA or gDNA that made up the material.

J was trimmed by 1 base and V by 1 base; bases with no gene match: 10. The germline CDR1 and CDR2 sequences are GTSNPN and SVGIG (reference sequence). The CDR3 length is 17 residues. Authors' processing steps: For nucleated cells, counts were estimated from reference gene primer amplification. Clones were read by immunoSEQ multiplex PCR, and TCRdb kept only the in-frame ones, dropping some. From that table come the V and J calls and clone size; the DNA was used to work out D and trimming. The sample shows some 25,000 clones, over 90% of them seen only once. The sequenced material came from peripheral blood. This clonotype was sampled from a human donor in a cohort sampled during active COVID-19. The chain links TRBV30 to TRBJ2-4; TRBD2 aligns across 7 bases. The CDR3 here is CAWSEWEGSLAKNIQYF. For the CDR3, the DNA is TGTGCCTGGAGTGAGTGGGAGGGGTCCCTGGCCAAAAACATTCAGTACTTC.